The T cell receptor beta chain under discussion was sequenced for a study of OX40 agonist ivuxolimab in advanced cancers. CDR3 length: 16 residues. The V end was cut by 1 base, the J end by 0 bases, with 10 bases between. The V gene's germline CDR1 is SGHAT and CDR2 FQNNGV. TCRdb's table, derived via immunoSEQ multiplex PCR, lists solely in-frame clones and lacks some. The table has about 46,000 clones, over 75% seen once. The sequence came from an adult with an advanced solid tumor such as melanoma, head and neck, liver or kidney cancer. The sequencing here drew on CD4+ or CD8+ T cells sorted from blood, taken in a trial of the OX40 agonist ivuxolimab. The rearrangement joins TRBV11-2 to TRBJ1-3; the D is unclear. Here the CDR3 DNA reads TGTGCCAGCAGCTTAGCTTCGGGGATCTCTGGAAACACCATATATTTT. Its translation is CASSLASGISGNTIYF.